These 29 T cell receptor beta chains were sequenced from one sample in a study of T cell responses to AZD1222 COVID-19 vaccine. Method: immunoSEQ multiplex PCR; TCRdb's copy keeps in-frame clones and lacks some. The sample yields 40,000 to 50,000 clones, about 91% seen once. The sequenced sample was peripheral blood, obtained 28 days after the second AZD1222 dose. These receptors were collected from an adult who received the AZD1222 COVID-19 vaccine.

The chain carries TRBV3-1 (or the pseudogene TRBV3-2) and TRBJ1-5; 9 bases match TRBD1. CDR3 size: 15 residues. Germline-derived CDR1 and CDR2 are LGHDT and YNNKEL (reference sequence). Trimming removed 0 bases from V and 6 bases from J; junction bases left unmatched: 3. CDR3 region: CASSQDSGQGQPQHF. Written as DNA, the CDR3 is TGTGCCAGCAGCCAAGATTCGGGACAGGGTCAGCCCCAGCATTTT.

V and J are TRBV9 and TRBJ1-1, with no clear D. Trimming stripped 4 bases from V and 5 bases from J, with 12 bases between. Germline loops: CDR1 SGDLS, CDR2 YYNGEE. This CDR3 region has 13 residues. The CDR3 nucleotides read TGTGCCAGCAGCCCTTCTGTGGGAACTGAAGCTTTCTTT. Translating gives CASSPSVGTEAFF.

The chain has TRBV3-1 (or the pseudogene TRBV3-2) and TRBJ2-7, with TRBD1 identical over 7 bases. The J segment lost 3 bases and the V segment lost 1 base, leaving 3 bases of the junction unmatched. The germline gives CDR1 LGHDT, CDR2 YNNKEL (reference sequence). The CDR3 is made up of 14 amino acids. The DNA of the CDR3 is TGTGCCAGCAGCCAAGCGGGACAGCTCTACGAGCAGTACTTC. Translation: CASSQAGQLYEQYF.

This clone has more than one count but fewer than ten. The chain joins TRBV6-5 to TRBJ2-1; D may be TRBD2 (6 bases). Deletions cut 6 bases from V and 8 bases from J, with 20 bases between. Germline V gene data show CDR1 as MNHEY and CDR2 as SVGAGI. The CDR3 loop spans 15 amino acids. The chain's CDR3 is CASSLSRGSFDEQFF. In DNA form, the CDR3 reads TGTGCCAGCAGCCTCTCCCGGGGGAGTTTCGATGAGCAGTTCTTC.

The V and J genes are TRBV5-6 and TRBJ1-6, with D perhaps matching TRBD1 (5 bases). Trimming pared 1 base from V and 9 bases from J, leaving 14 bases between. The V gene's germline CDR1 is SGHDT and CDR2 YYEEEE. There are 15 residues in the CDR3. The CDR3 DNA is TGTGCCAGCAGCTTGTTAGAGACAGAGACTTCACCCCTCCACTTT. Its translation is CASSLLETETSPLHF.

This clone came up once. The chain is built from TRBV9 and TRBJ1-3; perhaps TRBD1 as D (6 bases). Trimming stripped 2 bases from V and 0 bases from J, with 15 bases between. Germline lookup yields CDR1 SGDLS and CDR2 YYNGEE. The CDR3 covers 17 residues. CDR3 DNA sequence: TGTGCCAGCAGCGTCTCCCCGACAGGCCGCTCTGGAAACACCATATATTTT. It encodes CASSVSPTGRSGNTIYF.

The CDR3 protein is CASSPPGGFTYEQYF. CDR3 sequence (DNA): TGTGCCAGCTCACCACCGGGCGGGTTTACCTACGAGCAGTACTTC. The chain recombines TRBV18 with TRBJ2-7; a possible D gene is TRBD2 (5 bases). This CDR3 is 15 amino acids long. The V end lost 0 bases, the J end lost 2 bases, and 11 bases lay between the germline ends. Germline CDR1 and CDR2: KGHSH and LQKENI.

The chain joins TRBV6-5 to TRBJ1-6, with 7 bases matching TRBD1. This CDR3 is 15 amino acids long. Germline V gives CDR1 MNHEY, CDR2 SVGAGI. The trim removed 0 bases at V and 8 bases at J, leaving 4 bases unmatched. For the CDR3, the DNA is TGTGCCAGCAGTTACTCGGGGACAGTGGATTCACCCCTCCACTTT. This sequence encodes CASSYSGTVDSPLHF.

This sequence joins TRBV19 and TRBJ2-1; TRBD1 or TRBD2 may be the D gene (6 bases each). The V end was cut by 6 bases, the J end by 3 bases, with 15 bases between. The CDR3 has 15 amino acids. The germline gives CDR1 LNHDA, CDR2 SQIVND (reference sequence). This CDR3 is CASRSRRGGYNEQFF. CDR3 in DNA: TGTGCCAGTAGATCCCGCAGGGGAGGCTACAATGAGCAGTTCTTC.

V gene TRBV6-2 or TRBV6-3 combines with J gene TRBJ2-4; the D gene is possibly TRBD1 (6 bases). CDR1 MNHEY and CDR2 SVGEGT come from the germline V gene. This CDR3 is built from 15 residues. V lost 0 bases and J lost 7, with 13 bases in between. The CDR3 coding sequence is TGTGCCAGCAGTTACTCACCACCTGGACAGAACATTCAGTACTTC. Translation gives CASSYSPPGQNIQYF.

This clone was observed a single time. The chain carries TRBV9 and TRBJ1-6; D gene ambiguous. The V end lost 4 bases, the J end lost 8 bases, and 19 bases lay between the germline ends. Germline CDR1 SGDLS, CDR2 YYNGEE. CDR3 size: 16 residues. The CDR3 nucleotides read TGTGCCAGCAGCAGAACTGTACCGGGTCGGGATTCACCCCTCCACTTT. This sequence encodes CASSRTVPGRDSPLHF.

This sequence joins TRBV6-5 and TRBJ1-5; D is uncertain. CDR3 length: 13 residues. Germline-derived CDR1 and CDR2 are MNHEY and SVGAGI. V lost 10 bases to trimming and J lost 6 bases, with 16 bases between them. CDR3 bases: TGTGCCACCCAGACACACCGGGGTCAGCCCCAGCATTTT. Translation gives CATQTHRGQPQHF.

There are a few counts of this clone. The chain recombines TRBV5-1 with TRBJ1-6, with D perhaps matching TRBD1 (6 bases). Trimming left V 7 bases short and J 7 bases short, with 15 bases between. CDR1 is SGHRS, CDR2 YFSETQ, per germline. This CDR3 spans 14 amino acids. The CDR3 nucleotides read TGCGCCAGCGGCGGGGACATACCCAATTCACCCCTCCACTTT. Protein product: CASGGDIPNSPLHF.

This chain uses TRBV20-1 with TRBJ1-2; D gene ambiguous. The germline V gene has CDR1 DFQATT and CDR2 SNEGSKA (reference sequence). The CDR3 runs 11 residues. Trimming pared 5 bases from V and 5 bases from J, leaving 9 bases between. The CDR3 spells CSAGGPYGYTF. The DNA of the CDR3 is TGCAGTGCTGGAGGGCCGTATGGCTACACCTTC.

The V call is TRBV6-1, the J call TRBJ1-2; 12 bases are shared with TRBD1. The CDR3 contains 17 residues. The germline gives CDR1 MNHNS, CDR2 SASEGT. Trimming took 4 bases from V and 4 from J; bases not matched to a gene: 10. CDR3 in amino acids: CASSASGTGGGGYGYTF. CDR3 bases: TGTGCCAGCAGTGCGTCCGGGACAGGGGGCGGCGGCTATGGCTACACCTTC.

The genes are TRBV3-1 (or the pseudogene TRBV3-2) and TRBJ2-1; D is perhaps TRBD2 (6 bases). Germline V gives CDR1 LGHDT, CDR2 YNNKEL (reference sequence). This CDR3 has 13 amino acids. V lost 1 base and J 6 bases, leaving 7 bases between the germline ends. The CDR3 is CASSQAGVNEQFF. The DNA of the CDR3 is TGTGCCAGCAGCCAAGCGGGGGTCAATGAGCAGTTCTTC.

CDR3 protein: CASSFGGTGLYEQYF. The CDR3 DNA reads as TGTGCCAGCAGCTTTGGCGGGACAGGTCTCTACGAGCAGTACTTC. The chain is built from TRBV5-5 and TRBJ2-7; the match to TRBD1 covers 8 bases. There are 15 residues in the CDR3. The germline CDR1 and CDR2 sequences are SGHKS and YYEKEE (reference sequence). V lost 2 bases, J lost 3 bases, and 7 bases stayed unmatched.

This clone appeared a single time. The chain couples TRBV7-2 to TRBJ2-5; 8 bases are a match to TRBD1. The V gene's germline CDR1 is SGHTA and CDR2 FQGNSA. The CDR3 has 13 amino acids. V lost 10 bases to trimming and J lost 5 bases; unmatched junction nucleotides: 9. The CDR3 DNA is TGTGCCACCACCTCAGGGGGCAGGGAGACCCAGTACTTC. Translated: CATTSGGRETQYF.

This clone was observed a handful of times. This chain connects TRBV9 to TRBJ2-1; either TRBD1 or TRBD2 may fit D (5 bases each). Trimming removed 4 bases from V and 8 bases from J, with 19 bases in between. CDR1 and CDR2 (germline): SGDLS, YYNGEE. The CDR3 length is 15 residues. CDR3: CASSPRQGASDEQFF. CDR3 in DNA: TGTGCCAGCAGCCCCCGCCAGGGAGCGAGCGATGAGCAGTTCTTC.

This clone was recorded a few times. This chain connects TRBV9 to TRBJ2-1; 9 bases match TRBD2. V trimming: 5 bases; J trimming: 9 bases; junction bases outside the gene matches: 6. CDR3 size: 13 residues. CDR1 SGDLS and CDR2 YYNGEE come from the germline V gene. The CDR3 bases are TGTGCCAGCAGACGGCGGGAGGGCCGTGAGCAGTTCTTC. Its translation is CASRRREGREQFF. The variable domain in full, completed from reference TRBV9 and TRBJ2-1, reads DSGVTQTPKHLITATGQRVTLRCSPRSGDLSVYWYQQSLDQGLQFLIQYYNGEERAKGNILERFSAQQFPDLHSELNLSSLELGDSALYFCASRRREGREQFFGPGTRLTVL.

The chain links TRBV3-1 (or the pseudogene TRBV3-2) to TRBJ2-2; no reliable D call. V shed 1 base and J shed 8 bases, with 2 bases lying between them. Germline CDR1 is LGHDT and CDR2 is YNNKEL (reference sequence). The CDR3 has 11 amino acids. The CDR3: CASSQAGELFF. The DNA for the CDR3 is TGTGCCAGCAGCCAAGCAGGGGAGCTGTTTTTT.

The chain is built from TRBV3-1 (or the pseudogene TRBV3-2) and TRBJ1-2, with D uncertain. Germline CDR1 is LGHDT and CDR2 is YNNKEL (reference sequence). With 1 base removed from V and 8 bases from J, the gap between germline ends came to 8 bases. CDR3 length equals 12 residues. The CDR3 nucleotides are TGTGCCAGCAGCCAAGCCTGGAGGGGCTACACCTTC. Encoded protein: CASSQAWRGYTF.

The DNA of the CDR3 is TGTGCCAGCAGCTTGTTCAGTAATTCACCCCTCCACTTT. Translation gives CASSLFSNSPLHF. The chain has TRBV5-6 and TRBJ1-6; D unclear. CDR3 length: 13 amino acids. Germline loops: CDR1 SGHDT, CDR2 YYEEEE. V lost 1 base, J lost 6 bases, and 5 bases lay in between.

The chain combines TRBV2 with TRBJ1-2; 9 bases align to TRBD1. This CDR3 comprises 17 residues. The germline V gene encodes CDR1 SNHLY and CDR2 FYNNEI. Trimming at V came to 6 bases and at J to 6 bases, leaving 17 bases not matched to a gene. This CDR3 reads CASSRYFTPGQGDGYTF. DNA for the CDR3: TGTGCCAGCAGCCGGTACTTTACCCCGGGACAGGGTGATGGCTACACCTTC.

The rearrangement joins TRBV5-1 to TRBJ2-1; TRBD2 matches at 8 bases. The ends lost 5 bases at V and 8 bases at J; junction bases unmatched: 9. This CDR3 has 14 residues. The germline gives CDR1 SGHRS, CDR2 YFSETQ. Written as DNA, the CDR3 is TGCGCCAGCAGTCCCCCGGGAGGGGTCTATGAGCAGTTCTTC. This codes for CASSPPGGVYEQFF.

The table lists this clone with a count of one. The chain is built from TRBV9 and TRBJ2-1; weak D call: TRBD2 (6 bases). V was clipped by 4 bases and J by 5 bases, with 22 bases between them. Germline CDR1 and CDR2: SGDLS and YYNGEE. This CDR3 spans 17 amino acids. The CDR3 loop is CASSISKMGGSHNEQFF. The CDR3 DNA sequence: TGTGCCAGCAGCATCTCGAAAATGGGAGGCTCGCACAATGAGCAGTTCTTC.

This sequence joins TRBV6-2 or TRBV6-3 and TRBJ2-1; the D is unclear. Looked up from germline, CDR1 is MNHEY and CDR2 is SVGEGT. The CDR3 contains 13 residues. V lost 2 bases to trimming and J lost 8 bases, with 10 bases between them. CDR3: CASSYVAVYEQFF. Written as DNA, the CDR3 is TGTGCCAGCAGTTACGTTGCGGTCTATGAGCAGTTCTTC.

This chain links TRBV12-3 or TRBV12-4 with TRBJ2-7; D is unclear. The CDR3 consists of 12 residues. V was clipped by 6 bases and J by 6 bases, with 12 bases between them. The CDR3 spells CASSLSRREQYF. The DNA of the CDR3 is TGTGCCAGCAGCTTATCACGACGCGAGCAGTACTTC.

The chain joins TRBV6-4 to TRBJ2-3; D not resolved. This CDR3 has 13 amino acids. Per germline, CDR1 MRHNA and CDR2 SNTAGT. The V end was cut by 4 bases, the J end by 4 bases, with 9 bases between. The CDR3 loop reads CASSVGPADTQYF. CDR3 bases: TGTGCCAGCAGTGTGGGTCCCGCAGATACGCAGTATTTT.